These 14 T cell receptor beta chains were all obtained from the same sample, sequenced in a study of blood T cell repertoires in COVID-19 (dated by TCRdb to the early 2020s). The library was made by the immunoSEQ multiplex PCR assay. TCRdb stores this immuneACCESS table with in-frame sequences only. Part of the clones is absent; in the studies checked, under half of the shortfall reflects unresolved V genes, and no reason is known for the rest. The sample data list 200,000 to 250,000 clones, and 70% to 90% of these were observed just once. Around 4.8% of the sample is taken by the ten largest. The sequenced material came from peripheral blood. These receptors all come from a middle-aged woman with acute or convalescent COVID-19.

The J gene is TRBJ2-3, the V gene TRBV19; no firm D call. The V and J ends lost 3 bases and 5 bases respectively, with 6 bases between them. CDR3 length: 12 residues. Germline V CDR1 and CDR2: LNHDA, SQIVND (reference sequence). CDR3 in amino acids: CASSIERDTQYF. The DNA of the CDR3 is TGTGCCAGTAGTATTGAGAGAGATACGCAGTATTTT.

The chain joins TRBV6-5 to TRBJ2-3; 7 bases are a match to TRBD1. V was clipped by 10 bases and J by 1 base; unmatched bases: 8. The CDR3 runs 14 residues. Germline V gene data show CDR1 as MNHEY and CDR2 as SVGAGI. CDR3 nucleotide sequence: TGTGCCACCGAATCTGGGACAGGCACAGATACGCAGTATTTT. Protein: CATESGTGTDTQYF.

This clone appeared a few times. This chain joins TRBV28 and TRBJ1-5; maybe TRBD1 (6 bases). Germline V gene lookup returns CDR1 MDHEN and CDR2 SYDVKM. Trimming pared 2 bases from V and 4 bases from J, leaving 9 bases between. This CDR3 spans 14 amino acids. The CDR3 coding sequence is TGTGCCAGCAGTTTAGTAGGGGGTAATCAGCCCCAGCATTTT. This sequence encodes CASSLVGGNQPQHF.

The chain joins TRBV5-6 to TRBJ2-5; D is unclear. Germline assignment: CDR1 SGHDT and CDR2 YYEEEE. V lost 0 bases and J 3 bases, leaving 6 bases between the germline ends. CDR3 length: 13 amino acids. CDR3 region: CASSLGREETQYF. Here the CDR3 DNA reads TGTGCCAGCAGCTTGGGCCGGGAAGAGACCCAGTACTTC.

The chain recombines TRBV3-1 (or the pseudogene TRBV3-2) with TRBJ1-1; 8 bases align to TRBD1. Germline CDR1 and CDR2: LGHDT and YNNKEL (reference sequence). The ends lost 6 bases at V and 1 base at J; junction bases unmatched: 10. The CDR3 is made up of 16 amino acids. In nucleotides, the CDR3 is TGTGCCAGCAGACACTCCGGGACAGGAGGGAACACTGAAGCTTTCTTT. This gives the protein CASRHSGTGGNTEAFF.

The chain employs TRBV24-1 and TRBJ1-2; D gene ambiguous. V was trimmed by 4 bases and J by 8 bases, leaving 13 bases between them. CDR3 length equals 13 residues. CDR1 and CDR2 (germline): KGHDR, SFDVKD. CDR3 sequence reads: CATSEAQNEGYTF. DNA for the CDR3: TGTGCCACCAGTGAGGCACAGAACGAAGGCTACACCTTC.

V gene TRBV9 combines with J gene TRBJ1-3; D not certain. This CDR3 comprises 16 residues. V lost 0 bases and J lost 0, with 10 bases in between. Germline V CDR1 and CDR2: SGDLS, YYNGEE. The CDR3 DNA reads as TGTGCCAGCAGCGTAGGGCCGACTAACTCTGGAAACACCATATATTTT. The encoded protein is CASSVGPTNSGNTIYF. Using reference TRBV9 and TRBJ1-3 for the parts outside the CDR3, the full variable domain is DSGVTQTPKHLITATGQRVTLRCSPRSGDLSVYWYQQSLDQGLQFLIQYYNGEERAKGNILERFSAQQFPDLHSELNLSSLELGDSALYFCASSVGPTNSGNTIYFGEGSWLTVV.

The V gene is TRBV5-1, the J gene TRBJ1-2; D unresolved. Trimming cost V 5 bases and J 2 bases, with 10 bases left between them. Germline CDR1 is SGHRS and CDR2 is YFSETQ. This CDR3 spans 13 amino acids. The DNA of the CDR3 is TGCGCCAGCAGACGAGACGGGAACTATGGCTACACCTTC. Amino acids: CASRRDGNYGYTF.

The V and J genes are TRBV25-1 and TRBJ1-4; the match to TRBD1 covers 9 bases. Germline loops: CDR1 MGHDK, CDR2 SYGVNS. Germline trimming cut 2 bases from V and 8 bases from J; bases unmatched to any gene: 9. CDR3 length: 16 amino acids. CDR3 protein: CASSEGGGTGIEKLFF. CDR3 nucleotide sequence: TGTGCCAGCAGTGAAGGGGGCGGGACAGGGATCGAAAAACTGTTTTTT.

V is TRBV20-1 and J is TRBJ1-2; 7 bases are shared with TRBD1. Germline V lookup: CDR1 DFQATT, CDR2 SNEGSKA (reference sequence). The ends lost 6 bases at V and 8 bases at J; junction bases unmatched: 6. CDR3 size: 11 residues. CDR3 DNA: TGCAGTGCCTCAGGGGGTCGGGGCTACACCTTC. It yields the protein CSASGGRGYTF.

V gene TRBV5-6 combines with J gene TRBJ1-1, with D tentatively TRBD1 (6 bases). Trimming shortened V by 2 bases and J by 0 bases, and 8 bases separated the two germline ends. CDR1 is SGHDT and CDR2 is YYEEEE in the germline V gene. The CDR3 is 14 amino acids. In nucleotides, the CDR3 is TGTGCCAGCAGCTTTGGACAGATGAACACTGAAGCTTTCTTT. It is translated as CASSFGQMNTEAFF. The full variable domain, rest sourced from reference TRBV5-6 and TRBJ1-1, is DAGVTQSPTHLIKTRGQQVTLRCSPKSGHDTVSWYQQALGQGPQFIFQYYEEEERQRGNFPDRFSGHQFPNYSSELNVNALLLGDSALYLCASSFGQMNTEAFFGQGTRLTVV.

The rearrangement links TRBV6-6 to TRBJ2-5; D is possibly TRBD1 (6 bases). The V gene's germline CDR1 is MNHNY and CDR2 SVGAGI (reference sequence). V dropped 6 bases and J dropped 2 bases, with 19 bases sitting between them. CDR3 length: 16 residues. CDR3 DNA sequence: TGTGCCAGCAGGGGCGGTCGGGCAGGGGCACAAGAGACCCAGTACTTC. Translated, it gives CASRGGRAGAQETQYF.

The V and J genes are TRBV5-8 and TRBJ1-1; D is uncertain. The CDR3 covers 16 residues. Germline V lookup: CDR1 SGHTS, CDR2 YDEGEE. Trimming took off 0 bases at V and 6 bases at J, with 18 bases between the two ends. The CDR3 reads CASSLVTSSRVAEAFF. The CDR3 coding sequence is TGTGCCAGCAGCTTGGTAACATCCAGCCGGGTCGCTGAAGCTTTCTTT.

The chain couples TRBV5-1 to TRBJ2-1; 9 bases align to TRBD2. The CDR3 loop spans 15 amino acids. Germline CDR1 and CDR2: SGHRS and YFSETQ. After removal of 4 bases from V and 4 bases from J, the junction contained 6 bases not matched to a gene. The CDR3 spells CASSKTSGSYNEQFF. As DNA, the CDR3 is TGCGCCAGCAGCAAAACTAGCGGGTCATACAATGAGCAGTTCTTC.